Shown below are 18 T cell receptor beta chains from a single sample sequenced in a study of T cell responses to AZD1222 COVID-19 vaccine. Here immunoSEQ multiplex PCR was the method, and the copy in TCRdb shows in-frame clones only, minus some. This table holds 130,000 to 150,000 clones, approximately 89% found once. The material sequenced was peripheral blood, taken on day 0 of AZD1222 vaccination. The receptors derive from an adult in good health.

The CDR3 sequence is CASSHGQGQNYAFF. CDR3 DNA sequence: TGTGCCAGCAGTCACGGACAGGGGCAAAATTACGCTTTCTTT. The chain is built from TRBV9 and TRBJ1-1; 9 bases fit TRBD1. The V and J ends lost 5 bases and 11 bases, in that order; junction bases with no gene match: 13. Germline CDR1 SGDLS, CDR2 YYNGEE. This CDR3 comprises 14 residues.

This clone has ten or more counts. CDR3 bases: TGTGCCAGCAAGAACAGCGCTGCAACTAATGAAAAACTGTTTTTT. Its translation is CASKNSAATNEKLFF. J is TRBJ1-4 and V is TRBV6-6; D gene unclear. There are 15 residues in the CDR3. Germline values: CDR1 MNHNY, CDR2 SVGAGI (reference sequence). V was shortened by 7 bases and J by 0 bases, with 12 bases between the two germline ends.

V is TRBV11-2 and J is TRBJ2-3; D call uncertain. Germline CDR1 reads SGHAT; CDR2 reads FQNNGV. The V end lost 1 base, the J end lost 9 bases, and 20 bases lay between the germline ends. The CDR3 extends over 16 amino acids. The CDR3 region has the DNA TGTGCCAGCAGCTTAGGTTCTGGGCCGGGCCAGATAACGCAGTATTTT. It specifies CASSLGSGPGQITQYF.

This chain joins TRBV25-1 and TRBJ1-5; D possibly corresponds to TRBD1 (5 bases). V gave up 2 bases and J gave up 5 bases, with 19 bases separating them. CDR1 is MGHDK, CDR2 SYGVNS, per germline. This CDR3 spans 17 amino acids. This CDR3 is CASSERSWRGSYQPQHF. In nucleotides, the CDR3 is TGTGCCAGCAGTGAAAGGTCGTGGAGGGGTTCTTATCAGCCCCAGCATTTT.

The chain uses TRBV6-5 and TRBJ2-7, with 9 nucleotides matching TRBD2. In germline, CDR1 is MNHEY, CDR2 SVGAGI. The CDR3 is made up of 15 amino acids. The V segment lost 6 bases and the J segment 0 bases; nucleotides outside the gene matches: 6. This chain's CDR3 is CASSLAGASSYEQYF. CDR3 nucleotide sequence: TGTGCCAGCAGCTTAGCGGGGGCCAGCTCCTACGAGCAGTACTTC.

The V call is TRBV24-1, the J call TRBJ2-3; D not resolved. CDR3 length: 13 residues. V lost 7 bases and J lost 0, with 7 bases in between. Looked up from germline, CDR1 is KGHDR and CDR2 is SFDVKD. CDR3 coding DNA: TGTGCCACCAGCGGCAGAAGCACAGATACGCAGTATTTT. Encoded protein: CATSGRSTDTQYF.

The chain links TRBV7-2 to TRBJ2-5, with TRBD2 matching 9 bases. The CDR3 spans 19 residues. CDR1 SGHTA and CDR2 FQGNSA come from the germline V gene. J lost 5 bases, V lost 3 bases, and 19 bases had no gene match. CDR3 in DNA: TGTGCCAGCAGCTTCGGCCGTAGAGTTAGCGGGAGTCGGGGTGAGACCCAGTACTTC. Protein sequence: CASSFGRRVSGSRGETQYF.

The chain recombines TRBV19 with TRBJ1-5; D is perhaps TRBD1 (5 bases). The germline CDR1 and CDR2 sequences are LNHDA and SQIVND (reference sequence). V was trimmed by 4 bases and J by 5 bases, leaving 18 bases between them. CDR3 length: 16 residues. DNA for the CDR3: TGTGCCAGTAGTAACCAATACGGGGCTAGGGATCAGCCCCAGCATTTT. The encoded protein is CASSNQYGARDQPQHF. The whole variable domain, filled in from reference TRBV19 and TRBJ1-5, reads DGGITQSPKYLFRKEGQNVTLSCEQNLNHDAMYWYRQDPGQGLRLIYYSQIVNDFQKGDIAEGYSVSREKKESFPLTVTSAQKNPTAFYLCASSNQYGARDQPQHFGDGTRLSIL.

The V call is TRBV5-1, the J call TRBJ2-1; 8 nucleotides line up with TRBD2. This CDR3 is built from 16 residues. From germline, CDR1 is SGHRS and CDR2 YFSETQ. V shed 4 bases, J shed 4 bases, and the junction held 10 bases outside the gene matches. The CDR3 region has the DNA TGCGCCAGCAGCCCCCAGGGGAGCGGGGGTTACAATGAGCAGTTCTTC. As protein: CASSPQGSGGYNEQFF.

DNA for the CDR3: TGCGCCAGCAGCCAAGATCGGACGGCGAGGCAATCGGGCTACACCTTC. It specifies CASSQDRTARQSGYTF. The chain joins TRBV4-1 to TRBJ1-2, with unresolved D. Germline V lookup: CDR1 MGHRA, CDR2 YSYEKL. V lost 0 bases and J 8 bases, leaving 19 bases between the germline ends. The CDR3 sequence is 16 residues long.

The CDR3 reads CASSPQVGGALYTQYF. CDR3 coding DNA: TGTGCCAGCTCACCACAGGTCGGGGGGGCCTTGTATACGCAGTATTTT. The gene calls are TRBV18 and TRBJ2-3; 8 bases fit TRBD2. V lost 1 base, J lost 7 bases, and 10 bases stayed unmatched. CDR3 length: 16 residues. Germline CDR1 reads KGHSH; CDR2 reads LQKENI.

This clone was counted once. This sample includes further DNA sequences coding for the same CDR3. The chain combines TRBV4-1 with TRBJ1-5, with a tentative D call TRBD1 (5 bases). The length of the CDR3 is 15 residues. V was shortened by 0 bases and J by 2 bases, with 8 bases between the two germline ends. CDR1 is MGHRA, CDR2 YSYEKL, per germline. The DNA of the CDR3 is TGCGCCAGCAGCCAAGAACCGGGGCGCAATCAGCCCCAGCATTTT. Its translation is CASSQEPGRNQPQHF.

V gene TRBV5-1 combines with J gene TRBJ1-1; D perhaps matches TRBD1 (5 bases). CDR1 and CDR2 from the germline V gene are SGHRS and YFSETQ. V was pared by 6 bases and J by 1 base, with 13 bases between. The CDR3 extends over 14 amino acids. Written as DNA, the CDR3 is TGCGCCAGCACCCTAGGGGAGAGGAACACTGAAGCTTTCTTT. Its translation: CASTLGERNTEAFF.

V and J are TRBV9 and TRBJ2-5; D call uncertain. CDR3 length: 14 amino acids. The ends were cut back, 0 bases at V and 3 bases at J, with 9 bases in the middle. Germline V gene lookup returns CDR1 SGDLS and CDR2 YYNGEE. CDR3 nucleotides: TGTGCCAGCAGCGTAGGGGCGCTTGAAGAGACCCAGTACTTC. It is translated as CASSVGALEETQYF.

Remarks on this clone: The same CDR3 can be traced to other DNA sequences in this sample. The CDR3 sequence: CASSLKGATNEKLFF. The CDR3 DNA reads TGTGCCAGCAGCTTAAAGGGTGCAACTAATGAAAAACTGTTTTTT. The chain has TRBV7-9 and TRBJ1-4, with D uncertain. The germline V and J ends were trimmed by 2 bases and 0 bases, with 7 bases remaining between them. Looked up from germline, CDR1 is SEHNR and CDR2 is FQNEAQ (reference sequence). The CDR3 spans 15 residues.

The chain has TRBV7-8 and TRBJ2-1; D call uncertain. The CDR3 loop spans 13 amino acids. The germline gives CDR1 SGHVS, CDR2 FQNEAQ. The CDR3 DNA is TGTGCTACAGCACCACCAGAATACAATGAGCAGTTCTTC. It encodes CATAPPEYNEQFF.

The chain recombines TRBV18 with TRBJ2-7; 8 nucleotides match TRBD1. Germline V gene sequence: CDR1 KGHSH, CDR2 LQKENI. This CDR3 has 14 residues. After removal of 4 bases from V and 1 base from J, the junction contained 3 bases not matched to a gene. CDR3 sequence: CASSLDRVSYEQYF. CDR3 in DNA: TGTGCCAGCTCACTGGACAGGGTTTCCTACGAGCAGTACTTC.

Here the CDR3 DNA reads TGTGCCAGTAGTATGCCCACGGTGAATGAGCAGTTCTTC. Translated: CASSMPTVNEQFF. V is TRBV19 and J is TRBJ2-1; no reliable D call. The V gene lost 3 bases and the J gene lost 7 bases, with 10 bases spanning the gap. Germline V lookup: CDR1 LNHDA, CDR2 SQIVND (reference sequence). The length of the CDR3 is 13 residues.